The 32 T cell receptor beta chains listed next were all sequenced from one sample in a study of PD-1 blockade in classical Hodgkin lymphoma. The table came from immunoSEQ multiplex PCR; TCRdb's copy has only in-frame clones and leaves some out. Counted here are tens of thousands of clones, about 91% occurring once; the ten biggest clones make up under 15%. With no exception, relapse followed autologous stem cell transplantation in all patients, and brentuximab vedotin exposure varied. The sequencing used peripheral blood mononuclear cells (PBMCs), collected at baseline. The receptors derive from a human donor with classical Hodgkin lymphoma.

The chain recombines TRBV7-6 with TRBJ2-3, with 8 bases identical to TRBD2. J lost 2 bases, V lost 5 bases, and 9 bases had no gene match. Germline values: CDR1 SGHVS, CDR2 FNYEAQ. CDR3 size: 16 residues. CDR3 DNA: TGTGCCAGCAGCGCCCAGCGGGGGACTTACACAGATACGCAGTATTTT. Protein product: CASSAQRGTYTDTQYF.

The chain couples TRBV5-6 to TRBJ1-1, with D perhaps TRBD1 (5 bases). The CDR3 is 14 residues long. Germline V gene data show CDR1 as SGHDT and CDR2 as YYEEEE. V dropped 6 bases and J dropped 1 base, with 13 bases sitting between them. CDR3 DNA sequence: TGTGCCAGCAACCCCAGGGTCGGGAACACTGAAGCTTTCTTT. As protein: CASNPRVGNTEAFF.

V and J are TRBV5-1 and TRBJ1-2; D is possibly TRBD1 (5 bases). V was clipped by 4 bases and J by 5 bases, with 15 bases between them. This CDR3 spans 14 amino acids. The germline V gene encodes CDR1 SGHRS and CDR2 YFSETQ. CDR3 loop: CASSPTGGIYGYTF. CDR3 DNA sequence: TGCGCCAGCAGCCCCACGGGGGGGATATATGGCTACACCTTC.

V is TRBV11-2 and J is TRBJ2-7; the D is unclear. Trimming pared 1 base from V and 2 bases from J, leaving 9 bases between. CDR1 SGHAT and CDR2 FQNNGV come from the germline V gene. The CDR3 is 14 residues long. DNA of the CDR3: TGTGCCAGCAGCTTAGGCGGATCCGCCTACGAGCAGTACTTC. It codes for CASSLGGSAYEQYF.

The rearrangement uses TRBV10-3 and TRBJ1-2, with TRBD1 as a possible D gene (6 bases). From germline, CDR1 is ENHRY and CDR2 SYGVKD. CDR3 size: 13 residues. V was trimmed by 5 bases and J by 2 bases, leaving 9 bases between them. DNA for the CDR3: TGTGCCATCAGTCGGGACACCAACTATGGCTACACCTTC. The encoded protein is CAISRDTNYGYTF.

The chain employs TRBV9 and TRBJ2-1, with D perhaps assigned TRBD1 or TRBD2 (5 bases each). Germline V gene sequence: CDR1 SGDLS, CDR2 YYNGEE. V lost 3 bases, J lost 5 bases, and 12 bases lay in between. The CDR3 has 14 amino acids. CDR3 in amino acids: CASSGGAANNEQFF. In nucleotides, the CDR3 is TGTGCCAGCAGCGGAGGGGCGGCGAACAATGAGCAGTTCTTC.

V usage is TRBV18 and J usage is TRBJ1-5; 7 nucleotides line up with TRBD1. The CDR3 covers 15 residues. Germline V CDR1 and CDR2: KGHSH, LQKENI. With V trimmed by 5 bases and J by 3 bases, 7 bases remained unmatched. This CDR3 is CASSATGVVNQPQHF. The CDR3 bases are TGTGCCAGCTCAGCTACAGGGGTGGTCAATCAGCCCCAGCATTTT.

V usage is TRBV21-1 and J usage is TRBJ2-2; the D segment call TRBD2 is taken from the table without a DNA check. TRBV21-1 is a pseudogene segment. The CDR3 is made up of 15 amino acids. CDR3 DNA: TGTGCCAGCAGCAAAGGAAGCACCAACACCGGGGAGCTGTTTTTT. Amino acid sequence: CASSKGSTNTGELFF.

This clone is a singleton in its sample. This chain links TRBV9 with TRBJ1-4, with 7 bases aligning to TRBD1. J gave up 4 bases and V 3 bases, and 9 bases lay outside the gene matches. The CDR3 extends over 16 amino acids. CDR1 and CDR2 (germline): SGDLS, YYNGEE. The CDR3 nucleotides are TGTGCCAGCAGCGACCTCCGGGACAGCAGTAATGAAAAACTGTTTTTT. This gives the protein CASSDLRDSSNEKLFF.

The chain joins TRBV30 to TRBJ2-1; tentatively, D is TRBD1 or TRBD2 (6 bases each). This CDR3 is built from 15 residues. From germline, CDR1 is GTSNPN and CDR2 SVGIG (reference sequence). Trimming left V 0 bases short and J 9 bases short, with 18 bases between. The CDR3 DNA is TGTGCCTGGAGTGTACGATGGGGGGCGCGCGTTGAGCAGTTCTTC. As protein: CAWSVRWGARVEQFF.

The chain carries TRBV2 and TRBJ1-1, with 10 bases matching TRBD1. From germline, CDR1 is SNHLY and CDR2 FYNNEI. This CDR3 has 15 residues. V lost 6 bases to trimming and J lost 4 bases; unmatched junction nucleotides: 8. DNA of the CDR3: TGTGCCAGCAGCCCCCGGACAGGGGGGGGCACTGAAGCTTTCTTT. Its translation is CASSPRTGGGTEAFF.

The chain recombines TRBV30 with TRBJ2-7; 9 bases match TRBD2. The length of the CDR3 is 13 residues. J lost 0 bases, V lost 8 bases, and 5 bases had no gene match. CDR1 GTSNPN and CDR2 SVGIG come from the germline V gene (reference sequence). CDR3 region: CAGLAGLSYEQYF. As DNA, the CDR3 is TGTGCCGGGCTAGCGGGGCTCTCCTACGAGCAGTACTTC.

CDR3 in amino acids: CARSLNLLAGLETQYF. CDR3 nucleotide sequence: TGTGCCAGAAGCCTAAATTTACTAGCGGGGTTGGAGACCCAGTACTTC. V usage is TRBV5-3 and J usage is TRBJ2-5, with 10 positions matching TRBD2. TRBV5-3 is treated as an ORF (open reading frame) with a function not yet certain. The V and J ends lost 4 bases and 5 bases, in that order; junction bases with no gene match: 11. The CDR3 consists of 16 residues.

The chain is built from TRBV27 and TRBJ1-5; 10 bases fit TRBD1. Germline V CDR1 and CDR2: MNHEY, SMNVEV (reference sequence). Losses at the gene ends were 5 bases for V and 6 bases for J; bases not matched to a gene: 19. The CDR3 has 19 amino acids. The CDR3 region has the DNA TGTGCCAGCAGTGGCTACGGGACAGGGGACCTAGTGCAGGGTCAGCCCCAGCATTTT. Amino acids: CASSGYGTGDLVQGQPQHF.

The chain couples TRBV4-1 to TRBJ2-1; maybe TRBD1 (5 bases). V dropped 5 bases and J dropped 0 bases, with 11 bases sitting between them. Germline V gives CDR1 MGHRA, CDR2 YSYEKL. This CDR3 has 15 residues. The CDR3 is CASSRGHSSYNEQFF. In DNA form, the CDR3 reads TGCGCCAGCAGCAGGGGTCACAGCTCCTACAATGAGCAGTTCTTC.

The CDR3 nucleotides are TGTGCCACCACAGAAGGGTGGACCGGGGAGCTGTTTTTT. Residues: CATTEGWTGELFF. This chain joins TRBV10-3 and TRBJ2-2; D unclear. V was clipped by 10 bases and J by 5 bases, with 14 bases between them. This CDR3 region has 13 residues. Germline CDR1 reads ENHRY; CDR2 reads SYGVKD.

The rearrangement links TRBV19 to TRBJ1-2; 9 nucleotides line up with TRBD1. Germline loops: CDR1 LNHDA, CDR2 SQIVND (reference sequence). There are 16 residues in the CDR3. The junction had 13 bases not matched to a gene; V was cut back by 7 bases and J by 4 bases. The CDR3 region is CASTLGTGIRIYGYTF. In DNA, the CDR3 is TGTGCCAGTACCCTAGGGACAGGGATCCGAATCTATGGCTACACCTTC.

The sample holds one count of this clone. The chain employs TRBV18 and TRBJ1-4; D remains unclear. CDR3 length equals 16 residues. Deletions cut 3 bases from V and 2 bases from J, with 13 bases between. Germline CDR1 is KGHSH and CDR2 is LQKENI. The CDR3 DNA sequence: TGTGCCAGCTCACCGCGAAAGGACCGGACTAATGAAAAACTGTTTTTT. Amino acids: CASSPRKDRTNEKLFF.

This clone was counted between two and nine times. This sequence joins TRBV11-3 and TRBJ1-4; D not certain. The CDR3 has 15 residues. The ends were cut back, 4 bases at V and 0 bases at J, with 9 bases in the middle. Germline assignment: CDR1 SGHNT and CDR2 YENEEA. This CDR3 is CASSSSSATNEKLFF. DNA for the CDR3: TGTGCCAGCAGCTCCTCAAGTGCAACTAATGAAAAACTGTTTTTT.

This clone was counted only a few times. The chain recombines TRBV29-1 with TRBJ1-1; unclear D gene. CDR1 and CDR2 from the germline V gene are SQVTM and ANQGSEA. Trimming stripped 5 bases from V and 7 bases from J, with 8 bases between. The CDR3 spans 10 residues. In nucleotides, the CDR3 is TGCAGCGTTCGGCTTCTTGAAGCTTTCTTT. Translated: CSVRLLEAFF. The full variable domain, its missing parts supplied by reference TRBV29-1 and TRBJ1-1, is SAVISQKPSRDICQRGTSLTIQCQVDSQVTMMFWYRQQPGQSLTLIATANQGSEATYESGFVIDKFPISRPNLTFSTLTVSNMSPEDSSIYLCSVRLLEAFFGQGTRLTVV.

This chain connects TRBV6-4 to TRBJ1-1; D gene ambiguous. CDR3 length equals 13 residues. Between the trimmed V and J ends, which lost 3 bases and 4 bases, there was a span of 9 bases. Germline V lookup: CDR1 MRHNA, CDR2 SNTAGT. The CDR3 spells CASSETRATEAFF. CDR3 DNA: TGTGCCAGCAGTGAGACCAGAGCCACTGAAGCTTTCTTT.

This clone was observed a single time. In nucleotides, the CDR3 is TGCGCCAGCGGTACAGGGGCCTCTAATGAAAAACTGTTTTTT. Translation: CASGTGASNEKLFF. This sequence joins TRBV4-3 and TRBJ1-4, with TRBD1 matching over 7 bases. The CDR3 length is 14 residues. Losses at the gene ends were 8 bases for V and 3 bases for J; bases not matched to a gene: 6. The germline V gene has CDR1 LGHNA and CDR2 YSLEER.

J is TRBJ1-5 and V is TRBV5-1; 7 bases fit TRBD1. CDR3 size: 15 residues. The ends lost 0 bases at V and 9 bases at J; junction bases unmatched: 9. Per the germline V gene, CDR1 is SGHRS and CDR2 is YFSETQ. The CDR3 spells CASSLDSGGRGPQHF. The DNA of the CDR3 is TGCGCCAGCAGCTTGGACTCAGGGGGAAGGGGGCCCCAGCATTTT.

The genes are TRBV2 and TRBJ2-2; a weak D match, TRBD2 (5 bases). The CDR3 covers 14 residues. Germline-derived CDR1 and CDR2 are SNHLY and FYNNEI. Deletions cut 8 bases from V and 5 bases from J, with 15 bases between. Here the CDR3 DNA reads TGTGCCAGCCAAGCGGTTTCGGAGACCGGGGAGCTGTTTTTT. Its translation is CASQAVSETGELFF.

V usage is TRBV30 and J usage is TRBJ1-2, with 7 nucleotides matching TRBD1. Germline V gene lookup returns CDR1 GTSNPN and CDR2 SVGIG (reference sequence). The CDR3 is 15 amino acids. V trimming: 6 bases; J trimming: 2 bases; junction bases outside the gene matches: 12. CDR3 residues: CACPERDSFNYGYTF. For the CDR3, the DNA is TGTGCCTGCCCCGAAAGGGACAGCTTCAACTATGGCTACACCTTC. The variable domain in full, completed from reference TRBV30 and TRBJ1-2, reads SQTIHQWPATLVQPVGSPLSLECTVEGTSNPNLYWYRQAAGRGLQLLFYSVGIGQISSEVPQNLSASRPQDRQFILSSKKLLLSDSGFYLCACPERDSFNYGYTFGSGTRLTVV.

The chain combines TRBV19 with TRBJ1-1; D ambiguous. CDR1 is LNHDA and CDR2 is SQIVND in the germline V gene (reference sequence). The V end lost 10 bases, the J end lost 4 bases, and 16 bases lay between the germline ends. CDR3 size: 13 residues. In nucleotides, the CDR3 is TGTGCCACTATGGGCATTTTAAGCACTGAAGCTTTCTTT. Translating gives CATMGILSTEAFF.

The CDR3 bases are TGTGCCAGCAGTTATAGGGTTAATGAAAAACTGTTTTTT. It translates to CASSYRVNEKLFF. The V call is TRBV6-5, the J call TRBJ1-4, with no clear D. This CDR3 has 13 amino acids. The V gene's germline CDR1 is MNHEY and CDR2 SVGAGI. The V gene lost 3 bases and the J gene lost 4 bases, with 6 bases spanning the gap.

This chain links TRBV6-6 with TRBJ1-1; tentatively, D is TRBD1 (5 bases). The V end was cut by 7 bases, the J end by 4 bases, with 16 bases between. The CDR3 is 14 residues long. Germline V gives CDR1 MNHNY, CDR2 SVGAGI (reference sequence). The CDR3 protein is CASNNPTEGTEAFF. The CDR3 region has the DNA TGTGCCAGCAACAACCCGACAGAGGGCACTGAAGCTTTCTTT.

The gene calls are TRBV9 and TRBJ2-3; 10 bases fit TRBD2. V lost 1 base to trimming and J lost 2 bases; unmatched junction nucleotides: 1. The CDR3 covers 15 residues. Germline V CDR1 and CDR2: SGDLS, YYNGEE. The CDR3 reads CASSVTSGVTDTQYF. For the CDR3, the DNA is TGTGCCAGCAGCGTAACTAGCGGGGTCACAGATACGCAGTATTTT.

The gene calls are TRBV15 and TRBJ1-2, with 12 positions matching TRBD1. This CDR3 is built from 19 residues. Germline assignment: CDR1 LNHNV and CDR2 YYDKDF (reference sequence). J gave up 6 bases and V 1 base, and 15 bases lay outside the gene matches. The CDR3 DNA is TGTGCCACCAGCAGAGGGGGCCCTACCGGGACAGGGGGCGCAAATGGCTACACCTTC. Its protein is CATSRGGPTGTGGANGYTF.

In its sample, this clone is medium-sized. V gene TRBV5-4 combines with J gene TRBJ2-2; 7 nucleotides agree with TRBD1. The J segment lost 4 bases and the V segment lost 5 bases, leaving 8 bases of the junction unmatched. Germline V gene lookup returns CDR1 SGHNT and CDR2 YYREEE (reference sequence). This CDR3 has 15 residues. CDR3 bases: TGTGCCAGCAGGGCCGGGACAGCCAGCACCGGGGAGCTGTTTTTT. This encodes CASRAGTASTGELFF.

The chain recombines TRBV6-5 with TRBJ2-5; 7 bases align to TRBD1. The CDR3 sequence is 15 residues long. Germline values: CDR1 MNHEY, CDR2 SVGAGI. Trimming at V came to 6 bases and at J to 3 bases, leaving 10 bases not matched to a gene. The CDR3 protein is CASRPWGQGEETQYF. In DNA, the CDR3 is TGTGCCAGCAGGCCCTGGGGGCAGGGGGAAGAGACCCAGTACTTC.